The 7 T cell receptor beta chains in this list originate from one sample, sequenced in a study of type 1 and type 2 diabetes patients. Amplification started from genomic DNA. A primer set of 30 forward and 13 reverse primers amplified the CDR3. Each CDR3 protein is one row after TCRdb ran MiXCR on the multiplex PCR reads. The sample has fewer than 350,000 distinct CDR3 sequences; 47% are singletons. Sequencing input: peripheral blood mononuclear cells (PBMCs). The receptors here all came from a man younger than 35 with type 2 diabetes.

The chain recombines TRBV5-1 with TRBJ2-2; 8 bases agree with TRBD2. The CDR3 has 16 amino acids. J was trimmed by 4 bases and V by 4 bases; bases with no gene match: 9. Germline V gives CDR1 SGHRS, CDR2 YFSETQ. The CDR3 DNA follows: TGCGCCAGCAGCCCAGATCCGGGAGGGAGCACCGGGGAGCTGTTTTTT. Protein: CASSPDPGGSTGELFF.

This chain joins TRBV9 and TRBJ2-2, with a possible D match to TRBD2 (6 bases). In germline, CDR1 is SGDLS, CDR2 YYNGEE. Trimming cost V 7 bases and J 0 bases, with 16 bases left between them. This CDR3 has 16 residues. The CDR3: CASQLGRNANTGELFF. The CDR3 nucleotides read TGTGCCAGCCAGCTGGGGAGGAACGCGAACACCGGGGAGCTGTTTTTT.

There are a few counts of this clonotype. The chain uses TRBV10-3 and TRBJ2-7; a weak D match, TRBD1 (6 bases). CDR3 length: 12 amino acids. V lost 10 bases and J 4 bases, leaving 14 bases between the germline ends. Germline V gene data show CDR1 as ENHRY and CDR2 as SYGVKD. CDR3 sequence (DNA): TGTGCCACTGCTAGGGACACTTACGAGCAGTACTTC. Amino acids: CATARDTYEQYF.

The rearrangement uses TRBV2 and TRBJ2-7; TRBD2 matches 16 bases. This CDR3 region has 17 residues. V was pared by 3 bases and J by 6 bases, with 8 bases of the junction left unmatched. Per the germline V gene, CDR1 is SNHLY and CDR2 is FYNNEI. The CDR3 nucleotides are TGTGCCAGCAGTGAGGGACTAGCGGGAGGGAAACCACTCGAGCAGTACTTC. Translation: CASSEGLAGGKPLEQYF.

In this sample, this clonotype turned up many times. CDR3 nucleotide sequence: TGTGCCAGCAGCTTAGCCGGTGGGGCCAACGTCCTGACTTTC. Translation gives CASSLAGGANVLTF. This chain joins TRBV7-2 and TRBJ2-6; D is undetermined. Trimming took off 0 bases at V and 3 bases at J, with 3 bases between the two ends. The CDR3 has 14 residues. Germline V lookup: CDR1 SGHTA, CDR2 FQGNSA. The whole variable domain, filled in from reference TRBV7-2 and TRBJ2-6, reads GAGVSQSPSNKVTEKGKDVELRCDPISGHTALYWYRQSLGQGLEFLIYFQGNSAPDKSGLPSDRFSAERTGGSVSTLTIQRTQQEDSAVYLCASSLAGGANVLTFGAGSRLTVL.

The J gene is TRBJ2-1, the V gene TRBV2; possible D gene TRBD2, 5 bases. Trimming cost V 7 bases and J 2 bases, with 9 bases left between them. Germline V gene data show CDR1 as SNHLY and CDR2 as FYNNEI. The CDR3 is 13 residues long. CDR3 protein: CASIKLAYNEQFF. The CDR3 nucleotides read TGTGCCAGCATTAAACTAGCCTACAATGAGCAGTTCTTC.

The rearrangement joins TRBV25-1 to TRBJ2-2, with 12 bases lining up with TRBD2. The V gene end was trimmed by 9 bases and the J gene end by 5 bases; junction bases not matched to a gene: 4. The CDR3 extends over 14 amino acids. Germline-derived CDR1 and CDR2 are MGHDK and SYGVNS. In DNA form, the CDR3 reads TGTGCCAGTAGGACTAGCGGGATAACCGGGGAGCTGTTTTTT. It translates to CASRTSGITGELFF.